The 20 T cell receptor beta chains below come from one sample, sequenced in a study of cytomegalovirus exposure and HLA in healthy donors. Researchers ran the PCR with 60 Vbeta and 13 Jbeta primers. Generated by immunoSEQ multiplex PCR, the TCRdb table keeps only in-frame clones and is missing some. The table has 75,000 to 90,000 clones, approximately 80% seen once; the top ten hold about an eighth. The sample taken for sequencing was PBMCs. Receptor source: a human donor in good health.

V is TRBV11-2 and J is TRBJ1-1; 8 nucleotides align to TRBD1. V trimming: 1 base; J trimming: 7 bases; junction bases outside the gene matches: 5. CDR1 is SGHAT, CDR2 FQNNGV, per germline. There are 14 residues in the CDR3. CDR3 sequence: CASSLGRGRIEAFF. The CDR3 DNA sequence: TGTGCCAGCAGCTTAGGCAGGGGGCGGATTGAAGCTTTCTTT.

The J gene is TRBJ2-1, the V gene TRBV7-2, with 10 positions matching TRBD2. CDR1 is SGHTA, CDR2 FQGNSA, per germline. CDR3 length: 19 amino acids. With V trimmed by 5 bases and J by 2 bases, 15 bases remained unmatched. The CDR3 loop is CASSQGAAGGPFTYNEQFF. CDR3 DNA sequence: TGTGCCAGCAGCCAGGGGGCAGCGGGGGGGCCCTTCACCTACAATGAGCAGTTCTTC.

J is TRBJ2-5 and V is TRBV27, with D possibly TRBD2 on 5 matching bases. Germline CDR1 is MNHEY and CDR2 is SMNVEV (reference sequence). The CDR3 runs to 14 residues. The ends were cut back, 6 bases at V and 5 bases at J, with 16 bases in the middle. The CDR3 region is CASSPGLPRETQYF. The CDR3 DNA is TGTGCCAGCAGCCCCGGACTGCCCAGGGAGACCCAGTACTTC.

The chain employs TRBV5-8 and TRBJ2-7, with 8 bases aligning to TRBD1. The CDR3 is 15 amino acids. V trimming: 5 bases; J trimming: 1 base; junction bases outside the gene matches: 8. CDR1 SGHTS and CDR2 YDEGEE come from the germline V gene. The CDR3: CASSRGTGASYEQYF. CDR3 bases: TGTGCCAGCAGTCGGGGGACAGGAGCATCCTACGAGCAGTACTTC.

The chain couples TRBV7-9 to TRBJ1-1, with 8 bases matching TRBD1. Trimming took 5 bases from V and 10 from J; bases not matched to a gene: 21. From germline, CDR1 is SEHNR and CDR2 FQNEAQ (reference sequence). The CDR3 consists of 17 residues. For the CDR3, the DNA is TGTGCCAGCAGCCAAATCGGACAGGGCCGCGGCCGGGGTGGAGCTTTCTTT. This codes for CASSQIGQGRGRGGAFF.

The chain employs TRBV7-9 and TRBJ2-6, with unresolved D. V lost 1 base and J 6 bases, leaving 4 bases between the germline ends. The CDR3 runs 13 residues. The germline CDR1 and CDR2 sequences are SEHNR and FQNEAQ (reference sequence). In DNA, the CDR3 is TGTGCCAGCAGCTTAGTAGAGGCCAACGTCCTGACTTTC. Translation gives CASSLVEANVLTF.

The count of this clone is one. The chain employs TRBV7-8 and TRBJ2-5, with TRBD1 matching 8 bases. The CDR3 totals 15 residues. J gave up 2 bases and V 1 base, and 3 bases lay outside the gene matches. The V gene's germline CDR1 is SGHVS and CDR2 FQNEAQ. The CDR3 here is CASSLGGTGQETQYF. The CDR3, as DNA: TGTGCCAGCAGCTTAGGAGGGACAGGACAAGAGACCCAGTACTTC.

The rearrangement joins TRBV6-6 to TRBJ2-2; TRBD1 agrees at 8 bases. Germline CDR1 reads MNHNY; CDR2 reads SVGAGI (reference sequence). The length of the CDR3 is 14 residues. V dropped 6 bases and J dropped 5; count of bases not matched to a gene: 5. The CDR3 reads CASRGQGLTGELFF. The CDR3 DNA reads as TGTGCCAGCAGAGGACAGGGCTTAACCGGGGAGCTGTTTTTT.

The chain uses TRBV2 and TRBJ1-1, with 8 nucleotides matching TRBD1. Germline V gene data show CDR1 as SNHLY and CDR2 as FYNNEI. V shed 4 bases, J shed 4 bases, and the junction held 5 bases outside the gene matches. The CDR3 is 14 residues long. This CDR3 reads CASSGYGQGTEAFF. The CDR3 DNA follows: TGTGCCAGCAGTGGCTATGGACAGGGCACTGAAGCTTTCTTT. Full variable domain (rest looked up from reference TRBV2 and TRBJ1-1): EPEVTQTPSHQVTQMGQEVILRCVPISNHLYFYWYRQILGQKVEFLVSFYNNEISEKSEIFDDQFSVERPDGSNFTLKIRSTKLEDSAMYFCASSGYGQGTEAFFGQGTRLTVV.

The CDR3 DNA reads TGCAGCGTGGGACATAAGAACACTGAAGCTTTCTTT. It translates to CSVGHKNTEAFF. The chain carries TRBV29-1 and TRBJ1-1, with a weak D call TRBD1 (6 bases). The CDR3 is 12 amino acids. CDR1 is SQVTM and CDR2 is ANQGSEA in the germline V gene. Between the trimmed V and J ends, which lost 6 bases and 1 base, there was a span of 9 bases.

The chain couples TRBV7-2 to TRBJ2-3, with D possibly TRBD1 on 6 matching bases. Trimming cost V 5 bases and J 5 bases, with 20 bases left between them. This CDR3 spans 16 amino acids. Germline values: CDR1 SGHTA, CDR2 FQGNSA. The CDR3: CASSNLGGRRGDTQYF. CDR3 coding DNA: TGTGCCAGCAGCAACCTTGGGGGCCGAAGAGGAGATACGCAGTATTTT.

V is TRBV7-2 and J is TRBJ1-5, with D possibly matching TRBD1 (6 bases). V was pared by 1 base and J by 0 bases, with 13 bases between. This CDR3 comprises 17 residues. Looked up from germline, CDR1 is SGHTA and CDR2 is FQGNSA. The CDR3, as DNA: TGTGCCAGCAGCTTAGTTGTTAGGGGGACTAGCAATCAGCCCCAGCATTTT. Residues: CASSLVVRGTSNQPQHF.

The chain is built from TRBV4-2 and TRBJ1-3; 8 bases align to TRBD1. This CDR3 is 16 amino acids long. Germline V gene lookup returns CDR1 LGHNA and CDR2 YNFKEQ. The junction had 2 bases not matched to a gene; V was cut back by 1 base and J by 0 bases. CDR3: CASSQVQGGSGNTIYF. The DNA for the CDR3 is TGTGCCAGCAGCCAAGTACAGGGGGGCTCTGGAAACACCATATATTTT.

For this clone: The junction and the germline gene differ at one end; a read error may be behind it. The same CDR3 arises from other DNA sequences in this sample as well. The chain joins TRBV6-6 to TRBJ1-6; D might be TRBD1 (5 bases). Germline-derived CDR1 and CDR2 are MNHNY and SVGAGI (reference sequence). This CDR3 has 14 residues. For the CDR3, the DNA is TGTGCCAGTAGTTACTCGGGGCTAAATTCACCCCTCCACTTT. This gives the protein CASSYSGLNSPLHF.

This clone was seen a handful of times. This chain connects TRBV6-1 to TRBJ1-4, with 8 bases matching TRBD1. The CDR3 has 15 residues. The V gene end was trimmed by 1 base and the J gene end by 7 bases; junction bases not matched to a gene: 5. Germline CDR1 is MNHNS and CDR2 is SASEGT. The CDR3: CASSEGAGGVEKLFF. The CDR3 region has the DNA TGTGCCAGCAGTGAAGGGGCAGGGGGCGTTGAAAAACTGTTTTTT.

J is TRBJ1-2 and V is TRBV5-1; 7 bases are shared with TRBD1. CDR3 length equals 16 residues. Germline lookup yields CDR1 SGHRS and CDR2 YFSETQ. Unmatched junction bases numbered 11, after V lost 2 bases and J lost 4 bases. In nucleotides, the CDR3 is TGCGCCAGCAGCTTTATTAGTGGGACAGAACTCTATGGCTACACCTTC. It encodes CASSFISGTELYGYTF. The full variable domain, completed using reference TRBV5-1 and TRBJ1-2, is KAGVTQTPRYLIKTRGQQVTLSCSPISGHRSVSWYQQTPGQGLQFLFEYFSETQRNKGNFPGRFSGRQFSNSRSEMNVSTLELGDSALYLCASSFISGTELYGYTFGSGTRLTVV.

This rearrangement joins TRBV5-4 to TRBJ1-6; 7 bases map to TRBD1. Trimming removed 7 bases from V and 7 bases from J; junction bases left unmatched: 5. Per germline, CDR1 SGHNT and CDR2 YYREEE (reference sequence). The length of the CDR3 is 13 residues. The CDR3 reads CASRQGGNSPLHF. The CDR3 DNA reads TGTGCCAGCCGACAGGGAGGAAATTCACCCCTCCACTTT.

CDR3 sequence reads: CASGGPGQGDEKLFF. The DNA of the CDR3 is TGTGCTAGTGGTGGACCGGGACAGGGGGATGAAAAACTGTTTTTT. The chain carries TRBV12-5 and TRBJ1-4, with TRBD1 matching over 11 bases. J lost 6 bases, V lost 5 bases, and 5 bases had no gene match. Germline values: CDR1 LGHNT, CDR2 FRNRAP. The CDR3 consists of 15 residues.

The chain carries TRBV12-2 and TRBJ1-4; the tabulated D call, TRBD1, remains unverified against the DNA. TRBV12-2 is reported as a pseudogene. This CDR3 has 20 amino acids. Here the CDR3 reads CASRLAVGQVRPVANEKLFF. Here the CDR3 DNA reads TGTGCAAGTCGCTTAGCGGTGGGACAGGTGAGGCCAGTGGCTAATGAAAAACTGTTTTTT.

The chain carries TRBV4-2 and TRBJ2-1, with 7 bases that match TRBD1. Germline values: CDR1 LGHNA, CDR2 YNFKEQ. V lost 6 bases, J lost 0 bases, and 5 bases stayed unmatched. This CDR3 has 15 amino acids. The CDR3 protein is CASRETGISYNEQFF. CDR3 in DNA: TGTGCCAGCAGGGAGACAGGGATCTCCTACAATGAGCAGTTCTTC.